This T cell receptor beta chain was sequenced for a study of blood T cell repertoires in COVID-19. Across the study: Sites across the United States, Italy and Spain contributed samples from acute and convalescent COVID-19. PBMCs, B-cell-depleted T cells, or T cells provided the cDNA or gDNA that made up the material.

In the authors' methods: Estimation of nucleated cell counts relied on the amplification of reference gene primers. Assay: immunoSEQ multiplex PCR; the TCRdb copy retains only in-frame clones and omits some. V and J calls and clone size follow that table, whereas D and trimming were derived from the DNA. Of about 69,000 clones listed, almost 80% are singletons. This clone was counted a single time. CDR3 length: 16 residues. Germline-derived CDR1 and CDR2 are KGHDR and SFDVKD. Trimming cost V 0 bases and J 5 bases; bases outside gene matches: 4. This clonotype was obtained from a man in his sixties with acute or convalescent COVID-19. The J gene is TRBJ2-7, the V gene TRBV24-1; 12 bases are shared with TRBD1. The sample comprised peripheral blood. CDR3 DNA: TGTGCCACCAGTGATTTGCCGGGACAGGGGGCTGACGAGCAGTACTTC. It translates to CATSDLPGQGADEQYF.